Here is one TCR beta chain with its context. Its antigen is not known. Researchers partitioned CD4+ cells into CD45RA+ naive and CD45RA-negative memory subsets. Only in-frame clones appear in the TCRdb table, and some are missing; sequencing was by immunoSEQ multiplex PCR. The sample shows some 2.3 million clones, over 85% of them seen only once. This sample stems from a study of shared clonotypes between healthy human individuals. Broader study findings: For sorted subsets, rarefaction showed incomplete sequencing despite large depth. Larger estimated richness was generally seen in naive subsets than in memory subsets.

This CDR3 is built from 14 residues. The V segment lost 5 bases and the J segment 5 bases; nucleotides outside the gene matches: 7. CDR1 is SGHTA and CDR2 is FQGTGA in the germline V gene. The sample taken for sequencing was naive CD4+ T cells from PBMCs. Subset specified: CD45RA+ positively selected. The sequence was collected from a young man in good health. Some clones in this sample may be carry-over from other donors' samples. The chain combines TRBV7-3 with TRBJ2-5; 8 nucleotides match TRBD2. CDR3 bases: TGTGCCAGCAGCCAAGCGGGAGCTGGTGAGACCCAGTACTTC. The encoded protein is CASSQAGAGETQYF.